A single sample gave rise to the 29 T cell receptor beta chains below, sequenced in a study of shared clonotypes between healthy human individuals. Produced via immunoSEQ multiplex PCR; TCRdb's table is partial and in-frame only. The sample records around 2,000,000 clones, about 95% being singletons. Positive CCR7 selection of CD45RO-negative cells yielded the naive CD8 cells, and terminally differentiated effector memory CD45RA+ cells were excluded. Sample: naive CD8+ T cells sorted from blood. Every receptor here comes from a young man in good health.

The V call is TRBV7-3, the J call TRBJ1-2; 7 bases fit TRBD1. CDR3 length equals 15 residues. Unmatched junction bases numbered 9, after V lost 5 bases and J lost 3 bases. CDR1 is SGHTA, CDR2 FQGTGA, per germline. The CDR3 coding sequence is TGTGCCAGCAGCGCCACAGGGGTTCGAGACTATGGCTACACCTTC. This gives the protein CASSATGVRDYGYTF.

The J gene is TRBJ2-7, the V gene TRBV10-2, with D maybe TRBD2 (6 bases). V lost 10 bases to trimming and J lost 4 bases, with 11 bases between them. The V gene's germline CDR1 is WSHSY and CDR2 SAAADI. The CDR3 extends over 11 amino acids. The CDR3 loop reads CATLEGYEQYF. The DNA of the CDR3 is TGCGCCACTTTGGAGGGGTACGAGCAGTACTTC.

The rearrangement uses TRBV25-1 and TRBJ2-1; unclear D gene. The V end was cut by 4 bases, the J end by 5 bases, with 9 bases between. The CDR3 has 13 amino acids. CDR1 is MGHDK, CDR2 SYGVNS, per germline. Here the CDR3 DNA reads TGTGCCAGCAGTGCCGCCCCCCACAATGAGCAGTTCTTC. Protein: CASSAAPHNEQFF.

This sequence joins TRBV4-1 and TRBJ2-5, with no clear D. Germline CDR1 and CDR2: MGHRA and YSYEKL. The V end was cut by 4 bases, the J end by 0 bases, with 9 bases between. This CDR3 has 14 residues. CDR3 nucleotides: TGCGCCAGCAGCCCGCGCTCGGACCAAGAGACCCAGTACTTC. It is translated as CASSPRSDQETQYF.

The chain joins TRBV7-9 to TRBJ1-3; D not resolved. Between the trimmed V and J ends, which lost 8 bases and 9 bases, there was a span of 17 bases. The CDR3 runs 13 residues. CDR1 SEHNR and CDR2 FQNEAQ come from the germline V gene (reference sequence). CDR3 residues: CASGPVLVPTIYF. The CDR3 nucleotides are TGTGCCAGCGGACCCGTTTTAGTCCCCACCATATATTTT.

Notes on this clone: Compared with germline, one end of the junction differs, possibly owing to a read error. The CDR3 DNA reads TGTGCCAGCAGTTGGGCGGGGAACGCTGAAGCTTTCTTT. Translation: CASSWAGNAEAFF. The chain couples TRBV27 to TRBJ1-1; the D is unclear. The CDR3 contains 13 residues. Germline lookup yields CDR1 MNHEY and CDR2 SMNVEV (reference sequence).

Notes on this clone: In the same sample, other DNA sequences code for this CDR3. The chain uses TRBV5-1 and TRBJ2-3, with D unresolved. Germline CDR1 reads SGHRS; CDR2 reads YFSETQ. Trimming shortened V by 4 bases and J by 2 bases, and 8 bases separated the two germline ends. This CDR3 spans 13 amino acids. The CDR3 sequence: CASSPLPTDTQYF. The CDR3 DNA sequence: TGCGCCAGCAGCCCCCTACCCACAGATACGCAGTATTTT.

The genes are TRBV9 and TRBJ1-1; the D gene is possibly TRBD1 (5 bases). V lost 0 bases and J 5 bases, leaving 14 bases between the germline ends. The CDR3 consists of 15 residues. The germline CDR1 and CDR2 sequences are SGDLS and YYNGEE. The CDR3 region has the DNA TGTGCCAGCAGCGTAGGTGAGGCCAGGGCGACTGAAGCTTTCTTT. Amino acid sequence: CASSVGEARATEAFF. Looking up the rest from reference TRBV9 and TRBJ1-1 gives the full variable domain: DSGVTQTPKHLITATGQRVTLRCSPRSGDLSVYWYQQSLDQGLQFLIQYYNGEERAKGNILERFSAQQFPDLHSELNLSSLELGDSALYFCASSVGEARATEAFFGQGTRLTVV.

This sequence joins TRBV7-2 and TRBJ2-7; possible D gene TRBD1, 6 bases. V gave up 5 bases and J gave up 0 bases, with 11 bases separating them. The germline CDR1 and CDR2 sequences are SGHTA and FQGNSA. The CDR3 has 14 amino acids. CDR3 DNA sequence: TGTGCCAGCAGCCTGGACAGACCCTCCTACGAGCAGTACTTC. It is translated as CASSLDRPSYEQYF.

About this clone itself: Different DNA sequences within this sample yield the same CDR3. V gene TRBV4-1 combines with J gene TRBJ2-7; D is unresolved. V was trimmed by 0 bases and J by 2 bases, leaving 11 bases between them. Germline assignment: CDR1 MGHRA and CDR2 YSYEKL. There are 15 residues in the CDR3. The DNA for the CDR3 is TGCGCCAGCAGCCAAGAAGGCGGATTAACCTACGAGCAGTACTTC. Its protein is CASSQEGGLTYEQYF.

The DNA of the CDR3 is TGTGCCAGCAGTTTATCGCCGGGGGCGGGAACTTACAATGAGCAGTTCTTC. It codes for CASSLSPGAGTYNEQFF. V gene TRBV27 combines with J gene TRBJ2-1; D is perhaps TRBD1 or TRBD2 (6 bases each). The germline V gene encodes CDR1 MNHEY and CDR2 SMNVEV (reference sequence). The CDR3 has 17 amino acids. Trimming left V 0 bases short and J 4 bases short, with 16 bases between.

The CDR3 sequence: CASSLARGQGVGNTIYF. CDR3 sequence (DNA): TGTGCCAGCAGCTTAGCGCGTGGACAGGGGGTTGGAAACACCATATATTTT. This rearrangement joins TRBV7-9 to TRBJ1-3; 10 nucleotides align to TRBD1. The CDR3 has 17 amino acids. V trimming: 0 bases; J trimming: 3 bases; junction bases outside the gene matches: 5. Germline CDR1 and CDR2: SEHNR and FQNEAQ (reference sequence).

The chain recombines TRBV27 with TRBJ2-2; 9 positions agree with TRBD1. The V gene end was trimmed by 4 bases and the J gene end by 7 bases; junction bases not matched to a gene: 7. CDR3 length: 15 amino acids. Germline V gene lookup returns CDR1 MNHEY and CDR2 SMNVEV (reference sequence). CDR3 DNA sequence: TGTGCCAGCAGTTCGATAGGGACAGGGAACGGGGAGCTGTTTTTT. This sequence encodes CASSSIGTGNGELFF.

CDR3 residues: CASSLQLFPGETQYF. The CDR3, as DNA: TGTGCCAGCAGTTTGCAACTCTTCCCGGGAGAGACCCAGTACTTC. This chain links TRBV27 with TRBJ2-5; D remains unclear. Germline V gene data show CDR1 as MNHEY and CDR2 as SMNVEV (reference sequence). V gave up 3 bases and J gave up 4 bases, with 15 bases separating them. The CDR3 is 15 residues long.

The chain is built from TRBV30 and TRBJ2-3; D call uncertain. This CDR3 is 14 amino acids long. Between the trimmed V and J ends, which lost 2 bases and 0 bases, there was a span of 9 bases. CDR1 is GTSNPN and CDR2 is SVGIG in the germline V gene (reference sequence). The CDR3 sequence is CAWSPDSSTDTQYF. The CDR3 DNA sequence: TGTGCCTGGAGTCCCGATTCTAGCACAGATACGCAGTATTTT. The whole variable domain, filled in from reference TRBV30 and TRBJ2-3, reads SQTIHQWPATLVQPVGSPLSLECTVEGTSNPNLYWYRQAAGRGLQLLFYSVGIGQISSEVPQNLSASRPQDRQFILSSKKLLLSDSGFYLCAWSPDSSTDTQYFGPGTRLTVL.

V and J are TRBV6-5 and TRBJ1-1, with a possible D match to TRBD1 (5 bases). The CDR3 extends over 13 amino acids. The germline gives CDR1 MNHEY, CDR2 SVGAGI. V lost 2 bases and J 7 bases, leaving 11 bases between the germline ends. The CDR3 loop is CASSYPGVNEAFF. The CDR3 DNA sequence: TGTGCCAGCAGTTACCCGGGGGTAAATGAAGCTTTCTTT.

The chain combines TRBV4-3 with TRBJ2-7; TRBD1 might be the D (6 bases). The germline V gene encodes CDR1 LGHNA and CDR2 YSLEER. V was trimmed by 0 bases and J by 9 bases, leaving 12 bases between them. CDR3 length: 13 amino acids. CDR3 nucleotide sequence: TGCGCCAGCAGCCAAGAGGAGGACAGTCGGCAGTACTTC. It encodes CASSQEEDSRQYF.

This sequence joins TRBV13 and TRBJ2-3; 10 bases align to TRBD2. The germline gives CDR1 PRHDT, CDR2 FYEKMQ (reference sequence). The CDR3 length is 15 residues. The junction had 6 bases not matched to a gene; V was cut back by 5 bases and J by 4 bases. For the CDR3, the DNA is TGTGCCAGCAGCGTACTAGCGGGGTTAGCAGATACGCAGTATTTT. This gives the protein CASSVLAGLADTQYF.

Concerning this clone: Other nucleotide sequences from this sample produce the same CDR3. The CDR3 DNA reads as TGTGCCAGCAGTTCGGGACAGGGGATCACAGATACGCAGTATTTT. This codes for CASSSGQGITDTQYF. The J gene is TRBJ2-3, the V gene TRBV27; TRBD1 matches at 10 bases. CDR1 and CDR2 from the germline V gene are MNHEY and SMNVEV (reference sequence). This CDR3 has 15 amino acids. V shed 4 bases and J 2 bases; nucleotides not matched to a gene: 3.

A word on this clone: The same CDR3 is also encoded by other DNA sequences in this sample. The chain recombines TRBV6-1 with TRBJ2-7; D is ambiguous. This CDR3 is 12 amino acids long. Trimming pared 3 bases from V and 4 bases from J, leaving 7 bases between. Germline values: CDR1 MNHNS, CDR2 SASEGT. The CDR3 spells CASSDVGYEQYF. The CDR3 nucleotides read TGTGCCAGCAGTGATGTAGGATACGAGCAGTACTTC.

The chain carries TRBV4-3 and TRBJ1-2; maybe TRBD1 (5 bases). V was shortened by 3 bases and J by 0 bases, with 11 bases between the two germline ends. Germline values: CDR1 LGHNA, CDR2 YSLEER. The CDR3 totals 15 residues. This CDR3 is CASSQGPPSNYGYTF. CDR3 coding DNA: TGCGCCAGCAGCCAGGGACCGCCGTCTAACTATGGCTACACCTTC.

This chain connects TRBV28 to TRBJ2-7; D ambiguous. The germline V and J ends were trimmed by 3 bases and 3 bases, with 12 bases remaining between them. The CDR3 spans 14 residues. Germline values: CDR1 MDHEN, CDR2 SYDVKM. The CDR3 nucleotides read TGTGCCAGCAGTTTGGTCGGAGACCGCTACGAGCAGTACTTC. This encodes CASSLVGDRYEQYF.

V gene TRBV28 combines with J gene TRBJ1-1, with D maybe TRBD1 (6 bases). This CDR3 is built from 16 residues. Trimming pared 4 bases from V and 5 bases from J, leaving 20 bases between. Germline V gene lookup returns CDR1 MDHEN and CDR2 SYDVKM. This chain's CDR3 is CASSSPPSTGETEAFF. The CDR3 coding sequence is TGTGCCAGCAGTTCCCCACCATCGACAGGTGAGACTGAAGCTTTCTTT.

V usage is TRBV2 and J usage is TRBJ1-5; D gene ambiguous. CDR3 size: 16 residues. Trimming removed 5 bases from V and 3 bases from J, with 17 bases in between. Germline CDR1 SNHLY, CDR2 FYNNEI. CDR3 in amino acids: CASSLGSEGPNQPQHF. CDR3 DNA sequence: TGTGCCAGCAGTTTGGGTTCGGAAGGGCCCAATCAGCCCCAGCATTTT.

CDR3 sequence: CASSQGGQVTYEQYF. In DNA form, the CDR3 reads TGCGCCAGCAGCCAGGGTGGACAGGTGACCTACGAGCAGTACTTC. This chain links TRBV4-1 with TRBJ2-7, with 7 bases fitting TRBD1. Germline V gene sequence: CDR1 MGHRA, CDR2 YSYEKL. The V segment lost 3 bases and the J segment 2 bases; nucleotides outside the gene matches: 7. This CDR3 spans 15 amino acids.

The chain links TRBV7-9 to TRBJ2-3, with unresolved D. From germline, CDR1 is SEHNR and CDR2 FQNEAQ (reference sequence). Trimming cost V 4 bases and J 4 bases, with 15 bases left between them. The CDR3 loop spans 15 amino acids. The chain's CDR3 is CASSSGLRAADTQYF. The CDR3, as DNA: TGTGCCAGCAGCTCCGGGCTTCGCGCAGCAGATACGCAGTATTTT.

J is TRBJ2-1 and V is TRBV5-6; 11 bases fit TRBD2. Germline V CDR1 and CDR2: SGHDT, YYEEEE. The J segment lost 4 bases and the V segment lost 0 bases, leaving 6 bases of the junction unmatched. This CDR3 spans 17 amino acids. The CDR3 here is CASSLEIAGGPYNEQFF. For the CDR3, the DNA is TGTGCCAGCAGCTTGGAAATAGCGGGGGGGCCTTACAATGAGCAGTTCTTC.

CDR3 DNA: TGTGCCAGCAGTGAGGGCGGGCTGCCGGAGTTTTTT. It specifies CASSEGGLPEFF. The rearrangement joins TRBV6-1 to TRBJ1-4; D ambiguous. CDR1 is MNHNS and CDR2 is SASEGT in the germline V gene. The CDR3 loop spans 12 amino acids. Trimming took off 3 bases at V and 16 bases at J, with 15 bases between the two ends.

A word on this clone: Other DNA sequences in the same sample also yield this CDR3. The chain employs TRBV9 and TRBJ2-7, with unresolved D. CDR3 length: 12 amino acids. V lost 4 bases, J lost 2 bases, and 7 bases lay in between. From germline, CDR1 is SGDLS and CDR2 YYNGEE. The CDR3 protein is CASSTSPYEQYF. In nucleotides, the CDR3 is TGTGCCAGCAGCACCAGCCCCTACGAGCAGTACTTC.